These 25 T cell receptor beta chains were all obtained from the same sample, sequenced in a study of blood T cell repertoires in COVID-19. Data came from immunoSEQ multiplex PCR; TCRdb stores just in-frame clones and leaves some out. The sample lists 340,000 or so clones; around 86% were seen once. Input material: peripheral blood. The receptor source for this set is a middle-aged man with active or convalescent COVID-19.

V and J are TRBV9 and TRBJ2-2; possible D gene TRBD1, 5 bases. The CDR3 sequence is 14 residues long. V lost 0 bases and J 3 bases, leaving 6 bases between the germline ends. Germline-derived CDR1 and CDR2 are SGDLS and YYNGEE. DNA for the CDR3: TGTGCCAGCAGCGTAGAAGGGGACACCGGGGAGCTGTTTTTT. The encoded protein is CASSVEGDTGELFF.

The chain links TRBV30 to TRBJ1-1; D not certain. The germline V gene encodes CDR1 GTSNPN and CDR2 SVGIG (reference sequence). Between the trimmed V and J ends, which lost 1 base and 2 bases, there was a span of 5 bases. The CDR3 runs 12 residues. CDR3 sequence reads: CAWSELNTEAFF. CDR3 DNA: TGTGCCTGGAGTGAACTTAACACTGAAGCTTTCTTT.

The genes are TRBV24-1 and TRBJ2-3, with TRBD1 as a possible D gene (5 bases). CDR3 length equals 14 residues. Trimming stripped 3 bases from V and 3 bases from J, with 9 bases between. Germline CDR1 is KGHDR and CDR2 is SFDVKD. Written as DNA, the CDR3 is TGTGCCACCAGTGATACCCAGGGAACAGATACGCAGTATTTT. It encodes CATSDTQGTDTQYF.

The rearrangement joins TRBV7-3 to TRBJ2-3; D gene unclear. V was pared by 2 bases and J by 4 bases, with 13 bases between. The CDR3 has 15 amino acids. Germline CDR1 is SGHTA and CDR2 is FQGTGA. The CDR3 region has the DNA TGTGCCAGCAGCTTAGAAGACTCGAAGTCAGATACGCAGTATTTT. This gives the protein CASSLEDSKSDTQYF.

CDR3 DNA sequence: TGTGCCAGTCGGGACAGCCCAGGGGGCGAGCAGTACTTC. Its translation: CASRDSPGGEQYF. This chain uses TRBV2 with TRBJ2-7; 7 bases map to TRBD1. CDR3 length: 13 amino acids. Germline CDR1 SNHLY, CDR2 FYNNEI. V shed 9 bases, J shed 6 bases, and the junction held 11 bases outside the gene matches.

This clone was seen a handful of times. This chain connects TRBV19 to TRBJ1-1, with 7 bases identical to TRBD1. V lost 7 bases, J lost 5 bases, and 13 bases stayed unmatched. CDR1 is LNHDA and CDR2 is SQIVND in the germline V gene (reference sequence). CDR3 length: 15 residues. The CDR3, as DNA: TGTGCCAGTATGGTGACAGGGTTTGAGGGGACTGAAGCTTTCTTT. It specifies CASMVTGFEGTEAFF.

V is TRBV5-1 and J is TRBJ1-5; D is unresolved. The V gene's germline CDR1 is SGHRS and CDR2 YFSETQ. The CDR3 loop spans 14 amino acids. V was cut by 0 bases and J by 3 bases, with 7 bases left in between. The CDR3 nucleotides read TGCGCCAGCAGCTTGGGGAGAGACAATCAGCCCCAGCATTTT. Translation gives CASSLGRDNQPQHF.

The chain uses TRBV12-3 or TRBV12-4 and TRBJ2-7, with 7 bases matching TRBD1. V shed 10 bases and J 0 bases; nucleotides not matched to a gene: 6. The CDR3 is 13 residues long. The CDR3 DNA follows: TGTGCCACCAATACAGGGGTCTCCTACGAGCAGTACTTC. Amino acid sequence: CATNTGVSYEQYF.

The chain couples TRBV12-3 or TRBV12-4 to TRBJ1-1; D gene ambiguous. Trimming stripped 8 bases from V and 1 base from J, with 11 bases between. This CDR3 is built from 13 residues. CDR3 residues: CASLNGKNTEAFF. CDR3 DNA: TGTGCCAGCTTGAACGGGAAGAACACTGAAGCTTTCTTT.

This chain links TRBV6-5 with TRBJ1-2, with 7 bases fitting TRBD1. This CDR3 contains 15 residues. Germline V gives CDR1 MNHEY, CDR2 SVGAGI. The V gene end was trimmed by 10 bases and the J gene end by 1 base; junction bases not matched to a gene: 12. CDR3 nucleotide sequence: TGTGCCACCCTAGACAGGGCCGGGGGTAACTATGGCTACACCTTC. It specifies CATLDRAGGNYGYTF.

The chain is built from TRBV9 and TRBJ2-1, with 15 bases lining up with TRBD2. V lost 3 bases to trimming and J lost 8 bases; unmatched junction nucleotides: 3. In germline, CDR1 is SGDLS, CDR2 YYNGEE. The CDR3 sequence is 15 residues long. CDR3 sequence: CASSEGLAGGHEQFF. The CDR3 DNA follows: TGTGCCAGCAGCGAGGGACTAGCGGGAGGCCATGAGCAGTTCTTC.

The chain carries TRBV27 and TRBJ2-2; D not certain. Germline V gives CDR1 MNHEY, CDR2 SMNVEV (reference sequence). The CDR3 spans 14 residues. Trimming took 3 bases from V and 4 from J, leaving 9 bases between them. CDR3: CASSFRRFTGELFF. Written as DNA, the CDR3 is TGTGCCAGCAGTTTCAGGCGCTTCACCGGGGAGCTGTTTTTT.

This clone was counted once. V gene TRBV7-2 combines with J gene TRBJ1-2; no firm D call. The germline gives CDR1 SGHTA, CDR2 FQGNSA. Trimming removed 5 bases at V and 1 base at J, with 11 bases between. The CDR3 covers 14 residues. DNA of the CDR3: TGTGCCAGCAGCCCGCGAAGTGGTAACTATGGCTACACCTTC. It codes for CASSPRSGNYGYTF. The full variable domain, with the rest looked up from reference TRBV7-2 and TRBJ1-2, is GAGVSQSPSNKVTEKGKDVELRCDPISGHTALYWYRQSLGQGLEFLIYFQGNSAPDKSGLPSDRFSAERTGGSVSTLTIQRTQQEDSAVYLCASSPRSGNYGYTFGSGTRLTVV.

The CDR3 sequence: CASSGTSPNRGTGELFF. The CDR3 coding sequence is TGCGCCAGCAGTGGGACTAGCCCCAACCGGGGGACCGGGGAGCTGTTTTTT. This chain links TRBV5-1 with TRBJ2-2, with 9 bases that match TRBD2. Germline-derived CDR1 and CDR2 are SGHRS and YFSETQ. The CDR3 spans 17 residues. V lost 5 bases to trimming and J lost 5 bases; unmatched junction nucleotides: 13.

The CDR3 region is CASRGGTSGVYGTQYF. CDR3 bases: TGTGCCAGCAGGGGGGGGACTAGCGGGGTTTATGGGACCCAGTACTTC. The V gene is TRBV28, the J gene TRBJ2-5, with 13 bases aligning to TRBD2. CDR3 length equals 16 residues. CDR1 and CDR2 (germline): MDHEN, SYDVKM. The V gene end was trimmed by 6 bases and the J gene end by 7 bases; junction bases not matched to a gene: 11.

The table lists this clone with a few counts. The V gene is TRBV19, the J gene TRBJ1-5; 9 bases fit TRBD1. This CDR3 contains 18 residues. From germline, CDR1 is LNHDA and CDR2 SQIVND (reference sequence). J was trimmed by 0 bases and V by 6 bases; bases with no gene match: 12. CDR3 bases: TGTGCCAGTAGGCTATTGACAGGGGGTCTCTATAGCAATCAGCCCCAGCATTTT. Protein: CASRLLTGGLYSNQPQHF.

V is TRBV3-1 (or the pseudogene TRBV3-2) and J is TRBJ2-7; the D gene is possibly TRBD1 (7 bases). The CDR3 is made up of 15 amino acids. Trimming removed 5 bases from V and 2 bases from J, with 16 bases in between. Germline V gene data show CDR1 as LGHDT and CDR2 as YNNKEL (reference sequence). CDR3 nucleotides: TGTGCCAGCAGCATACTCCAGGGGGGAACCTACGAGCAGTACTTC. Its translation: CASSILQGGTYEQYF.

This chain connects TRBV9 to TRBJ2-7; D possibly corresponds to TRBD2 (5 bases). Germline V gene data show CDR1 as SGDLS and CDR2 as YYNGEE. CDR3 length: 15 amino acids. Trimming removed 0 bases at V and 3 bases at J, with 13 bases between. The CDR3 spells CASSVDPGRDYEQYF. DNA of the CDR3: TGTGCCAGCAGCGTAGACCCGGGAAGGGACTACGAGCAGTACTTC.

V and J are TRBV10-3 and TRBJ2-6; 9 bases agree with TRBD1. Per germline, CDR1 ENHRY and CDR2 SYGVKD. This CDR3 is 16 amino acids long. V gave up 10 bases and J gave up 1 base; unmatched junction bases: 8. Here the CDR3 reads CATRTGTGSGANVLTF. DNA of the CDR3: TGTGCCACCCGCACCGGGACAGGGTCTGGGGCCAACGTCCTGACTTTC.

This rearrangement joins TRBV30 to TRBJ2-3; 8 nucleotides match TRBD1. The CDR3 totals 15 residues. J gave up 2 bases and V 3 bases, and 7 bases lay outside the gene matches. CDR1 is GTSNPN and CDR2 is SVGIG in the germline V gene (reference sequence). The CDR3: CAWSRTGIPTDTQYF. The CDR3 bases are TGTGCCTGGAGCCGGACAGGGATCCCCACAGATACGCAGTATTTT. Based on the CDR3 plus reference TRBV30 and TRBJ2-3, the full variable domain is SQTIHQWPATLVQPVGSPLSLECTVEGTSNPNLYWYRQAAGRGLQLLFYSVGIGQISSEVPQNLSASRPQDRQFILSSKKLLLSDSGFYLCAWSRTGIPTDTQYFGPGTRLTVL.

This chain uses TRBV5-1 with TRBJ1-2; no clear D gene. Trimming stripped 1 base from V and 7 bases from J, with 14 bases between. CDR1 is SGHRS, CDR2 YFSETQ, per germline. The CDR3 contains 14 residues. The CDR3 DNA sequence: TGCGCCAGCAGCTTGAATAGCGGGAAGCTTGGCTACACCTTC. This codes for CASSLNSGKLGYTF.

The V gene is TRBV29-1, the J gene TRBJ2-7, with 8 positions matching TRBD1. This CDR3 is built from 14 residues. Trimming took 2 bases from V and 8 from J; bases not matched to a gene: 11. Germline CDR1 is SQVTM and CDR2 is ANQGSEA. The CDR3 DNA reads as TGCAGCGTTGAATTGCAGGACAGGGCCTTCAAGCAGTACTTC. This codes for CSVELQDRAFKQYF.

The chain has TRBV6-4 and TRBJ1-4; tentative D call: TRBD1 (5 bases). V gave up 8 bases and J gave up 4 bases, with 17 bases separating them. The CDR3 length is 15 residues. Per the germline V gene, CDR1 is MRHNA and CDR2 is SNTAGT. The CDR3 DNA sequence: TGTGCCAGCTCAGGACACTACCCCATTAATGAAAAACTGTTTTTT. It encodes CASSGHYPINEKLFF.

The V gene is TRBV10-3, the J gene TRBJ2-7; 14 nucleotides align to TRBD2. Per the germline V gene, CDR1 is ENHRY and CDR2 is SYGVKD. V lost 4 bases and J lost 4; bases outside the gene matches: 12. CDR3 size: 18 residues. The CDR3 protein is CAISARLAGGSFLYEQYF. DNA for the CDR3: TGTGCCATCAGTGCCCGACTAGCGGGAGGGTCCTTCTTGTACGAGCAGTACTTC.

The gene calls are TRBV28 and TRBJ2-7; D is possibly TRBD1 (5 bases). V lost 4 bases and J lost 0, with 16 bases in between. CDR3 length: 16 residues. CDR1 and CDR2 from the germline V gene are MDHEN and SYDVKM. CDR3 in DNA: TGTGCCAGCAGTTCCATCCACACTACAGGCTCCTACGAGCAGTACTTC. Its translation is CASSSIHTTGSYEQYF.